What follows are 23 T cell receptor beta chains derived from one specimen sequenced in a study of naive and memory T cell subsets. Treatment specified: skin biopsy from PPD injection site in Mantoux-positive individual. A UMI-containing oligonucleotide was joined by 3' ligation to the TCR cDNA template. Four PCR rounds used nested alpha and beta constant region primers plus the SP2 primer. TCRdb fed the UMI-ligation and nested PCR reads into MiXCR, producing one record per CDR3 protein. The data contain about 37,000 distinct CDR3 sequences, more than 9.5% of them singletons. This specimen consisted of skin, obtained from a tuberculin skin test site. These receptors were collected from an adult in good health.

In this sample, this clonotype turned up many times. CDR3 sequence: CASTGHTGGIPIYGEQFF. CDR3 nucleotide sequence: TGTGCCAGCACTGGGCACACAGGGGGCATACCTATCTACGGTGAGCAGTTCTTC. The rearrangement joins TRBV27 to TRBJ2-1, with TRBD1 identical over 9 bases. The length of the CDR3 is 18 residues. The germline CDR1 and CDR2 sequences are MNHEY and SMNVEV (reference sequence). The V segment lost 7 bases and the J segment 9 bases; nucleotides outside the gene matches: 22.

The chain links TRBV29-1 to TRBJ2-7; a weak D match, TRBD2 (5 bases). From germline, CDR1 is SQVTM and CDR2 ANQGSEA. The CDR3 runs to 12 residues. Trimming removed 4 bases at V and 1 base at J, with 8 bases between. The CDR3 loop is CSVVRGSYEQYF. The CDR3 DNA reads as TGCAGCGTTGTACGAGGGTCCTACGAGCAGTACTTC.

Many counts were recorded for this clonotype. The rearrangement uses TRBV29-1 and TRBJ2-7, with D unclear. Germline-derived CDR1 and CDR2 are SQVTM and ANQGSEA. This CDR3 spans 13 amino acids. Trimming took off 7 bases at V and 0 bases at J, with 13 bases between the two ends. This chain's CDR3 is CSAITPSSYEQYF. The CDR3 DNA reads TGCAGCGCCATAACGCCGAGCTCCTACGAGCAGTACTTC.

This clonotype was counted at least ten times. This chain uses TRBV28 with TRBJ2-5; the D gene is possibly TRBD1 (7 bases). The CDR3 has 16 residues. The V gene's germline CDR1 is MDHEN and CDR2 SYDVKM. Trimming removed 4 bases from V and 2 bases from J, with 17 bases in between. The CDR3 protein is CASSCYRGGTQETQYF. In DNA form, the CDR3 reads TGTGCCAGCAGTTGCTACAGGGGCGGGACACAAGAGACCCAGTACTTC.

By frequency in the sample, this clonotype is large. CDR3 protein: CASSYQGKTEAFF. The CDR3 bases are TGTGCCAGCAGTTATCAGGGGAAGACTGAAGCTTTCTTT. The J gene is TRBJ1-1, the V gene TRBV6-2 or TRBV6-3; D is perhaps TRBD1 (6 bases). Trimming took off 3 bases at V and 5 bases at J, with 10 bases between the two ends. Germline V gives CDR1 MNHEY, CDR2 SVGEGT. CDR3 length: 13 residues.

This clonotype was picked up many times. The chain has TRBV5-1 and TRBJ2-7; 10 bases agree with TRBD2. The length of the CDR3 is 15 residues. Germline CDR1 SGHRS, CDR2 YFSETQ. With V trimmed by 0 bases and J by 6 bases, 6 bases remained unmatched. CDR3 loop: CASSLGPSGSFEQYF. Here the CDR3 DNA reads TGCGCCAGCAGCTTGGGGCCTAGCGGGAGTTTCGAGCAGTACTTC. The full variable domain, its missing parts supplied by reference TRBV5-1 and TRBJ2-7, is KAGVTQTPRYLIKTRGQQVTLSCSPISGHRSVSWYQQTPGQGLQFLFEYFSETQRNKGNFPGRFSGRQFSNSRSEMNVSTLELGDSALYLCASSLGPSGSFEQYFGPGTRLTVT.

The gene calls are TRBV29-1 and TRBJ1-1; 8 nucleotides match TRBD1. After removal of 6 bases from V and 2 bases from J, the junction contained 5 bases not matched to a gene. CDR3 length: 13 amino acids. Germline-derived CDR1 and CDR2 are SQVTM and ANQGSEA. CDR3 sequence: CSVSGQGNTEAFF. CDR3 nucleotides: TGCAGCGTCTCTGGACAGGGCAACACTGAAGCTTTCTTT.

In this sample, this clonotype turned up a few times. The CDR3 reads CSARTGPYGYTF. For the CDR3, the DNA is TGCAGTGCCCGGACAGGCCCCTATGGCTACACCTTC. The chain uses TRBV20-1 and TRBJ1-2; 7 positions agree with TRBD1. CDR3 size: 12 residues. Germline loops: CDR1 DFQATT, CDR2 SNEGSKA (reference sequence). J gave up 4 bases and V 6 bases, and 5 bases lay outside the gene matches.

This clonotype was counted between two and nine times. The V and J genes are TRBV11-1 and TRBJ2-1; the match to TRBD1 covers 8 bases. Germline V CDR1 and CDR2: SGHAT, FQDESV (reference sequence). V gave up 9 bases and J gave up 7 bases; unmatched junction bases: 8. CDR3 length: 13 amino acids. CDR3 amino acids: CASKQGVRNEQFF. The CDR3 DNA reads TGTGCCAGTAAACAGGGGGTGAGGAATGAGCAGTTCTTC.

In its sample, this clonotype was seen many times. This chain uses TRBV20-1 with TRBJ1-2, with 12 positions matching TRBD1. CDR1 DFQATT and CDR2 SNEGSKA come from the germline V gene (reference sequence). The CDR3 has 14 amino acids. The V and J ends lost 6 bases and 7 bases, in that order; junction bases with no gene match: 9. Here the CDR3 reads CSAWSGQGAIGYTF. The CDR3 DNA is TGCAGTGCCTGGTCGGGACAGGGGGCGATTGGCTACACCTTC.

This clonotype was observed at least ten times. CDR3 bases: TGTGCCAGCTCACCACTATTATCGAGCTCCTACAATGAGCAGTTCTTC. Translating it yields CASSPLLSSSYNEQFF. The chain carries TRBV18 and TRBJ2-1; D not resolved. Germline-derived CDR1 and CDR2 are KGHSH and LQKENI. Trimming cost V 1 base and J 0 bases, with 10 bases left between them. CDR3 length: 16 amino acids.

This clonotype was picked up many times. The V call is TRBV29-1, the J call TRBJ2-7; D uncertain. The CDR3 is 14 residues long. Trimming took 4 bases from V and 0 from J, leaving 13 bases between them. Germline lookup yields CDR1 SQVTM and CDR2 ANQGSEA. CDR3 amino acids: CSVAPSGHSYEQYF. The CDR3 region has the DNA TGCAGCGTTGCCCCCTCTGGGCACTCCTACGAGCAGTACTTC.

DNA of the CDR3: TGTGCCTGGAAAAATCATGATTTCGTGACGGACGGCCCCTACGAGCAGTACTTC. It is translated as CAWKNHDFVTDGPYEQYF. V gene TRBV30 combines with J gene TRBJ2-7; no clear D. The length of the CDR3 is 18 residues. Looked up from germline, CDR1 is GTSNPN and CDR2 is SVGIG (reference sequence). Trimming stripped 4 bases from V and 2 bases from J, with 27 bases between.

Many counts were recorded for this clonotype. The V call is TRBV9, the J call TRBJ2-1; TRBD1 aligns across 12 bases. Germline CDR1 and CDR2: SGDLS and YYNGEE. The J segment lost 6 bases and the V segment lost 3 bases, leaving 16 bases of the junction unmatched. The CDR3 has 19 amino acids. The CDR3 sequence is CASSGAGTGGFKLGNEQFF. For the CDR3, the DNA is TGTGCCAGCAGCGGGGCCGGGACAGGGGGCTTCAAACTAGGCAATGAGCAGTTCTTC.

The rearrangement joins TRBV3-1 to TRBJ2-2, with 7 bases that match TRBD2. This CDR3 is 16 amino acids long. V was pared by 6 bases and J by 2 bases, with 9 bases of the junction left unmatched. CDR1 and CDR2 (germline): LGHDT, YNNKEL (reference sequence). Here the CDR3 DNA reads TGTGCCAGCAGGATTAACCGGGACTATAACACCGGGGAGCTGTTTTTT. Amino acids: CASRINRDYNTGELFF. Filled out from reference TRBV3-1 and TRBJ2-2, the complete variable domain reads DTAVSQTPKYLVTQMGNDKSIKCEQNLGHDTMYWYKQDSKKFLKIMFSYNNKELIINETVPNRFSPKSPDKAHLNLHINSLELGDSAVYFCASRINRDYNTGELFFGEGSRLTVL.

There are many counts of this clonotype. V gene TRBV7-6 combines with J gene TRBJ2-5; no clear D gene. In germline, CDR1 is SGHVS, CDR2 FNYEAQ. The CDR3 covers 13 residues. V gave up 0 bases and J gave up 0 bases, with 2 bases separating them. CDR3: CASSLAYQETQYF. For the CDR3, the DNA is TGTGCCAGCAGCTTAGCGTACCAAGAGACCCAGTACTTC. Supplemented by reference TRBV7-6 and TRBJ2-5, the full variable domain reads GAGVSQSPRYKVTKRGQDVALRCDPISGHVSLYWYRQALGQGPEFLTYFNYEAQQDKSGLPNDRFSAERPEGSISTLTIQRTEQRDSAMYRCASSLAYQETQYFGPGTRLLVL.

There are many counts of this clonotype. This chain links TRBV27 with TRBJ2-3; 10 nucleotides agree with TRBD2. CDR3 length: 17 residues. Trimming took 6 bases from V and 1 from J; bases not matched to a gene: 10. Germline V lookup: CDR1 MNHEY, CDR2 SMNVEV (reference sequence). As DNA, the CDR3 is TGTGCCAGCAGGTATAGCGGGGGGCCGTCCCGCACAGATACGCAGTATTTT. It is translated as CASRYSGGPSRTDTQYF.

This CDR3 is CSVEGQGRGNEQFF. The DNA for the CDR3 is TGCAGCGTTGAGGGACAGGGGAGAGGCAATGAGCAGTTCTTC. The genes are TRBV29-1 and TRBJ2-1, with TRBD1 identical over 10 bases. Germline-derived CDR1 and CDR2 are SQVTM and ANQGSEA. The CDR3 sequence is 14 residues long. Unmatched junction bases numbered 5, after V lost 3 bases and J lost 6 bases.

This clonotype was counted a few times. The chain employs TRBV6-6 and TRBJ1-2; no reliable D call. CDR1 and CDR2 (germline): MNHNY, SVGAGI (reference sequence). Trimming stripped 2 bases from V and 6 bases from J, with 10 bases between. This CDR3 is built from 13 residues. Here the CDR3 DNA reads TGTGCCAGCAGTTACCAGCTCGGCGATGGCTACACCTTC. Translating gives CASSYQLGDGYTF.

The genes are TRBV7-2 and TRBJ1-2; D is undetermined. The CDR3 runs to 12 residues. Trimming cost V 1 base and J 5 bases, with 5 bases left between them. Germline CDR1 reads SGHTA; CDR2 reads FQGNSA. The CDR3 DNA follows: TGTGCCAGCAGCTTAGAAGAATATGGCTACACCTTC. Protein: CASSLEEYGYTF.

The gene calls are TRBV20-1 and TRBJ2-5, with no clear D. V dropped 4 bases and J dropped 5 bases, with 8 bases sitting between them. This CDR3 region has 11 residues. Germline V gives CDR1 DFQATT, CDR2 SNEGSKA (reference sequence). CDR3 region: CSAMGVETQYF. The CDR3 nucleotides are TGCAGTGCTATGGGTGTCGAGACCCAGTACTTC.

This clonotype was recorded many times. The rearrangement joins TRBV28 to TRBJ2-1, with 7 bases fitting TRBD1. Germline V lookup: CDR1 MDHEN, CDR2 SYDVKM. The V and J ends lost 1 base and 9 bases, in that order; junction bases with no gene match: 18. The CDR3 has 18 residues. CDR3 amino acids: CASSLSGTANIINGEQFF. CDR3 bases: TGTGCCAGCAGTTTATCTGGGACAGCGAATATAATAAATGGTGAGCAGTTCTTC. Complete variable domain (other parts from reference TRBV28 and TRBJ2-1): DVKVTQSSRYLVKRTGEKVFLECVQDMDHENMFWYRQDPGLGLRLIYFSYDVKMKEKGDIPEGYSVSREKKERFSLILESASTNQTSMYLCASSLSGTANIINGEQFFGPGTRLTVL.

This clonotype was found many times. The chain recombines TRBV11-3 with TRBJ1-1; 11 bases are shared with TRBD1. CDR3 size: 14 residues. Germline trimming cut 5 bases from V and 7 bases from J; bases unmatched to any gene: 6. Germline values: CDR1 SGHNT, CDR2 YENEEA. CDR3: CASSTGQGAVEAFF. The CDR3 DNA reads TGTGCCAGCAGCACCGGACAGGGGGCGGTTGAAGCTTTCTTT.